The 26 T cell receptor beta chains below were found in one sample sequenced in a study of cytomegalovirus exposure and HLA in healthy donors. Using immunoSEQ multiplex PCR, the repertoire was profiled, and TCRdb retains in-frame clones only, with some absent. Found here are tens of thousands of clones, roughly 93% of them singletons; the top ten hold around 3.3%. Material for sequencing was PBMCs. The receptors here all came from a woman aged 30 to 39 in good health and CMV-seronegative.

The rearrangement uses TRBV5-1 and TRBJ2-5, with 8 bases lining up with TRBD1. V gave up 4 bases and J gave up 5 bases; unmatched junction bases: 7. The CDR3 contains 14 residues. Germline V gives CDR1 SGHRS, CDR2 YFSETQ. CDR3 bases: TGCGCCAGCAGCCAGGGGGCAGGGCGGGAGACCCAGTACTTC. Translating it yields CASSQGAGRETQYF.

This chain uses TRBV19 with TRBJ1-1, with 7 bases that match TRBD1. This CDR3 has 16 amino acids. Germline V gene lookup returns CDR1 LNHDA and CDR2 SQIVND (reference sequence). V dropped 5 bases and J dropped 3; count of bases not matched to a gene: 12. CDR3 sequence: CASSPSPAGGDTEAFF. As DNA, the CDR3 is TGTGCCAGTAGTCCATCCCCCGCAGGGGGAGACACTGAAGCTTTCTTT.

This chain joins TRBV29-1 and TRBJ1-2; weak D call: TRBD1 (5 bases). Per germline, CDR1 SQVTM and CDR2 ANQGSEA. V was shortened by 4 bases and J by 0 bases, with 15 bases between the two germline ends. The CDR3 is 15 amino acids. CDR3 DNA sequence: TGCAGCGTTGCCAGGGAATCGCGCGCTAACTATGGCTACACCTTC. Its protein is CSVARESRANYGYTF.

J is TRBJ1-2 and V is TRBV6-1; 10 nucleotides agree with TRBD1. Germline V gene lookup returns CDR1 MNHNS and CDR2 SASEGT. The trim removed 6 bases at V and 7 bases at J, leaving 8 bases unmatched. The CDR3 runs to 14 residues. The DNA of the CDR3 is TGTGCCAGCAGACCGGGACAGGGGACGGCTGGCTACACCTTC. Amino acids: CASRPGQGTAGYTF.

The chain couples TRBV9 to TRBJ1-2; 11 nucleotides match TRBD1. Losses at the gene ends were 3 bases for V and 8 bases for J; bases not matched to a gene: 6. This CDR3 comprises 14 residues. The germline gives CDR1 SGDLS, CDR2 YYNGEE. DNA for the CDR3: TGTGCCAGCAGCGGGAGGGGACAGGGGGACGGCTACACCTTC. Residues: CASSGRGQGDGYTF. Combining the CDR3 with reference TRBV9 and TRBJ1-2 gives the whole variable domain DSGVTQTPKHLITATGQRVTLRCSPRSGDLSVYWYQQSLDQGLQFLIQYYNGEERAKGNILERFSAQQFPDLHSELNLSSLELGDSALYFCASSGRGQGDGYTFGSGTRLTVV.

V gene TRBV15 combines with J gene TRBJ1-1; tentatively, D is TRBD1 (5 bases). Trimming removed 3 bases from V and 1 base from J, with 12 bases in between. CDR3 length equals 15 residues. Germline CDR1 reads LNHNV; CDR2 reads YYDKDF (reference sequence). The CDR3 sequence: CATSRGYDRNTEAFF. CDR3 coding DNA: TGTGCCACCAGCAGGGGTTACGACAGGAACACTGAAGCTTTCTTT. The whole variable domain, filled in from reference TRBV15 and TRBJ1-1, reads DAMVIQNPRYQVTQFGKPVTLSCSQTLNHNVMYWYQQKSSQAPKLLFHYYDKDFNNEADTPDNFQSRRPNTSFCFLDIRSPGLGDTAMYLCATSRGYDRNTEAFFGQGTRLTVV.

This chain uses TRBV19 with TRBJ1-2; 10 nucleotides align to TRBD1. The CDR3 contains 16 residues. Germline trimming cut 4 bases from V and 4 bases from J; bases unmatched to any gene: 9. CDR1 and CDR2 from the germline V gene are LNHDA and SQIVND (reference sequence). CDR3 in DNA: TGTGCCAGTAGTAGAAACCGGGACAGGGGAACCTATGGCTACACCTTC. Translating it yields CASSRNRDRGTYGYTF.

The chain has TRBV6-6 and TRBJ1-3; D is unclear. Looked up from germline, CDR1 is MNHNY and CDR2 is SVGAGI (reference sequence). V lost 2 bases and J 2 bases, leaving 7 bases between the germline ends. The length of the CDR3 is 14 residues. The CDR3 bases are TGTGCCAGCAGTTACGCGCCCCCTGGAAACACCATATATTTT. It yields the protein CASSYAPPGNTIYF.

CDR3 coding DNA: TGTGCCAGCAGCTTGGATCTAGCGGGGGGGCGTACGCAGTATTTT. It translates to CASSLDLAGGRTQYF. This sequence joins TRBV5-6 and TRBJ2-3; 12 nucleotides match TRBD2. CDR1 is SGHDT and CDR2 is YYEEEE in the germline V gene. The CDR3 has 15 amino acids. V dropped 0 bases and J dropped 8; count of bases not matched to a gene: 4.

The chain combines TRBV29-1 with TRBJ1-1; perhaps TRBD1 as D (6 bases). Germline V gene data show CDR1 as SQVTM and CDR2 as ANQGSEA. The V end lost 7 bases, the J end lost 5 bases, and 14 bases lay between the germline ends. CDR3 length equals 12 residues. CDR3 region: CSASGERTEAFF. The CDR3 DNA reads TGCAGCGCATCAGGGGAGCGAACTGAAGCTTTCTTT.

V is TRBV7-3 and J is TRBJ2-1; 15 nucleotides line up with TRBD2. Trimming cost V 7 bases and J 7 bases; bases outside gene matches: 5. Germline CDR1 and CDR2: SGHTA and FQGTGA. The length of the CDR3 is 15 residues. This chain's CDR3 is CASNPGLAGGNEQFF. CDR3 sequence (DNA): TGTGCCAGCAACCCGGGACTAGCGGGGGGAAATGAGCAGTTCTTC.

The sample holds one count of this clone. A read error may produce the germline difference seen at one junction end. This sequence joins TRBV19 and TRBJ2-1; 12 bases fit TRBD2. CDR1 is LNHDA, CDR2 SQIVND, per germline (reference sequence). CDR3 length: 13 amino acids. The CDR3: CASSFQTSGRLIF. The CDR3 DNA reads TGTGCCAGTAGTTTCCAAACTAGCGGGAGGTTGATCTTC.

The rearrangement joins TRBV7-9 to TRBJ2-3, with 16 positions matching TRBD2. The germline V gene encodes CDR1 SEHNR and CDR2 FQNEAQ (reference sequence). This CDR3 has 15 residues. V gave up 8 bases and J gave up 5 bases; unmatched junction bases: 4. For the CDR3, the DNA is TGTGCCAGCGGGACTAGCGGGGGGGCTGGAGATACGCAGTATTTT. This encodes CASGTSGGAGDTQYF.

V usage is TRBV6-5 and J usage is TRBJ2-7, with D perhaps TRBD2 (7 bases). Germline lookup yields CDR1 MNHEY and CDR2 SVGAGI. The CDR3 covers 13 residues. The ends were cut back, 8 bases at V and 3 bases at J, with 14 bases in the middle. The CDR3 reads CASLGEGDYEQYF. The DNA for the CDR3 is TGTGCCAGCCTAGGGGAGGGGGACTACGAGCAGTACTTC.

The chain couples TRBV2 to TRBJ1-1; D is ambiguous. This CDR3 contains 13 residues. V lost 8 bases and J lost 0, with 10 bases in between. Germline values: CDR1 SNHLY, CDR2 FYNNEI. In DNA, the CDR3 is TGTGCCAGCGGGCAAACAATGAACACTGAAGCTTTCTTT. Protein product: CASGQTMNTEAFF.

This clone showed up just once. CDR3 in amino acids: CASTSHPGQGPNQPQHF. The CDR3 nucleotides are TGTGCCAGCACCTCCCACCCGGGACAGGGACCTAATCAGCCCCAGCATTTT. The chain employs TRBV28 and TRBJ1-5, with 9 nucleotides matching TRBD1. CDR1 is MDHEN, CDR2 SYDVKM, per germline. This CDR3 is built from 17 residues. V was pared by 7 bases and J by 4 bases, with 14 bases of the junction left unmatched.

The rearrangement joins TRBV7-8 to TRBJ1-1, with D unclear. Trimming took off 1 base at V and 5 bases at J, with 11 bases between the two ends. Germline V gene data show CDR1 as SGHVS and CDR2 as FQNEAQ. CDR3 size: 14 residues. The CDR3 DNA reads TGTGCCAGCAGCTTAGTGCGCATAAAGACTGAAGCTTTCTTT. Translated: CASSLVRIKTEAFF.

This sequence joins TRBV4-3 and TRBJ2-5; D possibly corresponds to TRBD2 (5 bases). CDR3 length equals 16 residues. The V end lost 0 bases, the J end lost 4 bases, and 15 bases lay between the germline ends. Per germline, CDR1 LGHNA and CDR2 YSLEER. This CDR3 reads CASSQDLASRGETQYF. For the CDR3, the DNA is TGCGCCAGCAGCCAAGATCTGGCTAGCCGAGGAGAGACCCAGTACTTC.

The chain links TRBV9 to TRBJ2-6; TRBD2 might be the D (6 bases). V lost 0 bases, J lost 0 bases, and 13 bases lay in between. Germline assignment: CDR1 SGDLS and CDR2 YYNGEE. The CDR3 spans 18 residues. The CDR3, as DNA: TGTGCCAGCAGCGTAGAACTGTGGGGGGTCTCTGGGGCCAACGTCCTGACTTTC. It codes for CASSVELWGVSGANVLTF.

J is TRBJ2-1 and V is TRBV7-2, with TRBD2 identical over 9 bases. V shed 4 bases and J 9 bases; nucleotides not matched to a gene: 10. The CDR3 sequence is 15 residues long. Germline V lookup: CDR1 SGHTA, CDR2 FQGNSA. CDR3 sequence reads: CASSWNSGGRSEQFF. The CDR3 DNA follows: TGTGCCAGCAGCTGGAATAGCGGGGGCCGTAGTGAGCAGTTCTTC.

The rearrangement joins TRBV6-5 to TRBJ1-1, with D possibly being TRBD1 (5 bases). This CDR3 has 15 residues. The V end was cut by 0 bases, the J end by 6 bases, with 14 bases between. Germline-derived CDR1 and CDR2 are MNHEY and SVGAGI. The CDR3 nucleotides are TGTGCCAGCAGTTACTCGACCAGGGTTGCCGCTGAAGCTTTCTTT. This gives the protein CASSYSTRVAAEAFF.

The V gene is TRBV5-5, the J gene TRBJ2-7; the match to TRBD1 covers 7 bases. Losses at the gene ends were 0 bases for V and 6 bases for J; bases not matched to a gene: 24. This CDR3 is 20 amino acids long. CDR1 is SGHKS, CDR2 YYEKEE, per germline (reference sequence). The CDR3 region is CASSLAGVTGTATRETEQYF. CDR3 nucleotides: TGTGCCAGCAGCTTGGCCGGGGTTACTGGGACAGCAACTAGGGAGACCGAGCAGTACTTC.

CDR3 DNA: TGTGCCAGCTCAGGGACAGCAACTAATGAAAAACTGTTTTTT. Protein sequence: CASSGTATNEKLFF. The J gene is TRBJ1-4, the V gene TRBV18; 7 bases align to TRBD1. Germline trimming cut 5 bases from V and 0 bases from J; bases unmatched to any gene: 0. Per the germline V gene, CDR1 is KGHSH and CDR2 is LQKENI. This CDR3 region has 14 residues.

V gene TRBV10-3 combines with J gene TRBJ1-1; D not resolved. The germline V and J ends were trimmed by 0 bases and 1 base, with 15 bases remaining between them. This CDR3 has 17 amino acids. CDR1 and CDR2 from the germline V gene are ENHRY and SYGVKD. Written as DNA, the CDR3 is TGTGCCATCAGTGAGTCGAGACTAAGGGATAGGAACACTGAAGCTTTCTTT. It codes for CAISESRLRDRNTEAFF.

This clone has only a few counts. The chain carries TRBV28 and TRBJ1-1; the D gene is possibly TRBD1 (6 bases). The CDR3 covers 14 residues. Germline lookup yields CDR1 MDHEN and CDR2 SYDVKM. The V end was cut by 6 bases, the J end by 5 bases, with 16 bases between. CDR3: CASRSYRETTEAFF. Here the CDR3 DNA reads TGTGCCAGCAGATCCTACAGGGAGACGACTGAAGCTTTCTTT.

The V and J genes are TRBV28 and TRBJ1-4, with TRBD1 as a possible D gene (6 bases). The CDR3 contains 14 residues. The germline gives CDR1 MDHEN, CDR2 SYDVKM. With 6 bases removed from V and 8 bases from J, the gap between germline ends came to 16 bases. CDR3 amino acids: CASSSGTRGEKLFF. The CDR3 coding sequence is TGTGCCAGCAGCTCAGGGACACGAGGAGAAAAACTGTTTTTT.